These T cell receptor beta chains were read from a single sample in a study of blood T cell repertoires in COVID-19. TCRdb keeps only in-frame clones here, not all; method: immunoSEQ multiplex PCR. The sample gives 310,000 or so clones, around 90% of which show up once; 0.95% to 1.2% is in the top ten. The sample was PBMCs or T cells enriched from blood (not recorded which). The receptors were sampled from a woman aged 30 to 39 who had recovered from COVID-19. The CDR3 runs from the conserved cysteine through the conserved F or W.

>TRBV3-1/TRBV3-2|TRBJ1-1
CASSQVWGDRALEAFF
>TRBV5-6|TRBJ2-7
CASSWSSGTYEQYF
>TRBV28|TRBJ2-7
CATVSVDSYEQYF
>TRBV11-2|TRBJ2-1
CASSLGSLAGKISYNEQFF
>TRBV7-9|TRBJ1-1
CASSLGRSEAFF
>TRBV27|TRBJ2-3
CASTPRTSSDTQYF
>TRBV7-2|TRBJ2-1
CASSFSGRDNEQFF
>TRBV19|TRBJ2-3
CASSITGVSTGGPTDTQYF
>TRBV7-2|TRBJ1-1
CASRSQANTEAFF
>TRBV5-1|TRBJ1-3
CASSLRPGSGNTIYF
>TRBV28|TRBJ2-7
CASSFSSYEQYF
>TRBV7-9|TRBJ1-2
CASSLGWDRTNYGYTF
>TRBV7-9|TRBJ2-7
CASSLTGGGYEQYF
>TRBV19|TRBJ2-7
CASSSSGTSGSGSSYEQYF
>TRBV12-3/TRBV12-4|TRBJ2-4
CASRWTGSQYF
>TRBV5-1|TRBJ2-1
CASSFQGNEQFF
>TRBV18|TRBJ2-1
CASSQQVDNEQFF
>TRBV28|TRBJ1-4
CASSSRQGTNEKLFF
>TRBV19|TRBJ2-1
CASRGGNEQFF
>TRBV6-5|TRBJ2-7
CASSYSTAGDPYEQYF
>TRBV19|TRBJ2-2
CASSIRQESTGELFF
>TRBV7-3|TRBJ1-1
CASSLSAMNTEAFF
>TRBV5-1|TRBJ2-7
CASSLAPGSSYEQYF
>TRBV7-9|TRBJ2-7
CASSNMTSGKYEQYF
>TRBV28|TRBJ1-1
CASSQFYTEAFF
>TRBV9|TRBJ1-2
CASSGPRAAYGYTF
>TRBV5-1|TRBJ1-5
CASSLGAGQPQHF
>TRBV5-8|TRBJ1-5
CASSEGQGGVQPQHF
>TRBV27|TRBJ2-1
CASSFIGLADNEQFF
>TRBV5-4|TRBJ2-6
CASSPPGVGANVLTF
>TRBV25-1|TRBJ1-2
CASSDIGYTF
>TRBV3-1/TRBV3-2|TRBJ2-3
CASSHAGTSGTRDTQYF
>TRBV5-4|TRBJ2-5
CASSLVGLREETQYF
>TRBV9|TRBJ1-2
CASSPRQVQANYGYTF
>TRBV19|TRBJ1-2
CASSIPGDRDYGYTF
>TRBV7-9|TRBJ2-3
CASSSFGLAGGTSTDTQYF
>TRBV30|TRBJ2-2
CAWIRGPGANTGELFF
>TRBV5-1|TRBJ2-3
CASSLGNSGRDTQYF
>TRBV18|TRBJ2-5
CASSQTGFQETQYF
>TRBV25-1|TRBJ2-1
CASSEVVAGGEQFF
>TRBV7-9|TRBJ1-5
CASSLVSSNQPQHF
>TRBV6-5|TRBJ1-2
CATSSLGAANYGYTF
>TRBV7-2|TRBJ1-6
CASSFPGQGVSPLHF
>TRBV7-9|TRBJ1-3
CASSKTGLGNTIYF
>TRBV28|TRBJ2-7
CASSLGLALSSYEQYF
>TRBV5-1|TRBJ2-7
CASSGSGDIPTYEQYF
>TRBV7-2|TRBJ2-5
CASSRDRGPLETQYF
>TRBV19|TRBJ1-1
CASSIPTANTEAFF
>TRBV11-3|TRBJ2-3
CASSPGLAGSDTQYF
>TRBV5-1|TRBJ1-4
CASNLGTDNEKLFF
>TRBV11-2|TRBJ1-4
CASSLGDIWEKLFF
>TRBV9|TRBJ2-1
CASGPWTYNEQFF
>TRBV7-7|TRBJ2-1
CASSLGSWGLVDNEQFF
>TRBV28|TRBJ1-2
CASRERQGNGYTF
>TRBV11-2|TRBJ2-2
CASSLLSTSGSTGELFF